This T cell receptor beta chain appears in the sequencing data of a study of cytomegalovirus exposure and HLA in healthy donors. Study outcomes and limitations: Relative to equally common others, HLA-associated TCR beta chains showed greater clonal expansion in a later analysis.

This CDR3 comprises 14 residues. With 3 bases removed from V and 5 bases from J, the gap between germline ends came to 13 bases. From germline, CDR1 is SGHVS and CDR2 FQNEAQ. Amplification used 60 Vbeta primers and 13 Jbeta primers. Clones were read by immunoSEQ multiplex PCR, and TCRdb kept only the in-frame ones, dropping some. The sample records over 95,000 clones, roughly two thirds being singletons. For this clone: Its antigen is unidentified.

The sequencing input was PBMCs. The genes are TRBV7-8 and TRBJ2-5; a possible D gene is TRBD1 (5 bases). This TCR derives from a man aged 18 to 29 in good health and CMV-seropositive. CDR3 sequence (DNA): TGTGCCAGCAGCTTTCAGGGATTGGGTGAGACCCAGTACTTC. It translates to CASSFQGLGETQYF.